Detailed here is one TCR beta chain. Produced via immunoSEQ multiplex PCR; TCRdb's table is partial and in-frame only. The sample consists of about 59,000 clones, about nine tenths of them appearing once. CDR3 length equals 15 residues. V dropped 5 bases and J dropped 1; count of bases not matched to a gene: 4. CDR1 is SGHNT and CDR2 is YENEEA in the germline V gene. The data are from a study of CD4 T cells in relation to SARS-CoV-2 and coronaviruses. CD4+ T cells from unexposed donors were obtained before the COVID-19 pandemic (2011-2018). J is TRBJ2-1 and V is TRBV11-3, with 8 nucleotides matching TRBD1. The sample comprised memory CD4+ T cells from PBMCs. The sequence was obtained from a human donor in good health. In DNA, the CDR3 is TGTGCCAGCAGCCTAACAGGGGGGTCCTACAATGAGCAGTTCTTC. This codes for CASSLTGGSYNEQFF.